The sequence of this T cell receptor (beta chain) was determined in a study of T-cell reconstitution after alpha-beta-depleted transplantation in children. Unique molecular identifiers were incorporated into the prepared TCRbeta library. TCRdb independently ran MiXCR on the PCR reads; one entry per CDR3 protein. The sample holds 240,000 or so distinct CDR3 sequences, less than 9% seen once. The V and J ends lost 2 bases and 4 bases respectively, with 8 bases between them. The CDR3 spans 13 residues. CDR1 is MNHEY, CDR2 SVGEGT, per germline. General study results and limits: Surviving thymic progenitors and recipient T cells were the source of high TCRbeta diversity at day 60 in some patients. T-cell counts and diversity at one year post-transplant came mainly from newly produced T cells.

This clonotype was observed at least ten times. What it binds is unknown. V usage is TRBV6-2 or TRBV6-3 and J usage is TRBJ2-5; D is ambiguous. This TCR was sampled from a male patient between 5 and 17 years old who had a stem cell transplant for acute lymphoblastic leukemia, so the T cells may come from the graft donor. The specimen was PBMCs, mostly from graft donor cells, collected 180 days after TCRalphabeta/CD19-depleted stem cell transplant. The CDR3 DNA reads as TGTGCCAGCAGTTACGGCGAAGTAGAGACCCAGTACTTC. This translates into CASSYGEVETQYF.